These T cell receptor beta chains were read from a single sample in a study of T cell changes during pregnancy in multiple sclerosis. Repertoires were generated with immunoSEQ multiplex PCR, while TCRdb's copy carries only in-frame clones and drops some. Of around 74,000 clones in the sample, roughly nine tenths were seen once. The sequenced sample was peripheral blood, obtained before pregnancy. The receptors derive from a female donor with multiple sclerosis, enrolled in a pregnancy study. Both conserved end residues are part of each CDR3. Fields, in order: clone size, V gene, D gene, J gene, CDR3 protein, CDR3 DNA. The D gene is left open where the match is weak. Size is stated for part of the rows, as once, few or many counts, or as a class when the clone is expanded.

>.|TRBV5-1|.|TRBJ2-2
CASSLFGNTGELFF
TGCGCCAGCAGCCTATTCGGGAACACCGGGGAGCTGTTTTTT
>.|TRBV11-2|.|TRBJ1-4
CASSLGFNEKLFF
TGTGCCAGCAGTCTCGGTTTTAATGAAAAACTGTTTTTT
>.|TRBV7-2|.|TRBJ1-6
CASSLGQGFLSYNSPLHF
TGTGCCAGCAGCTTAGGCCAGGGTTTTTTGTCCTATAATTCACCCCTCCACTTT
>few|TRBV4-2|.|TRBJ1-1
CASSQGTKNTEAFF
TGTGCCAGCAGCCAAGGGACAAAGAACACTGAAGCTTTCTTT
>.|TRBV19|TRBD1|TRBJ1-1
CASRNTGGSVDTEAFF
TGTGCCAGTAGAAACACAGGGGGCAGCGTGGACACTGAAGCTTTCTTT
>.|TRBV5-1|.|TRBJ2-7
CASNPGGNLLEQYF
TGCGCCAGCAACCCAGGGGGGAACCTCCTCGAGCAGTACTTC
>once|TRBV4-2|.|TRBJ1-6
CASSQDGSSPNNSPLHF
TGTGCCAGCAGCCAAGACGGTAGTTCACCTAATAATTCACCCCTCCACTTT
>.|TRBV29-1|.|TRBJ2-4
CSVESGAINIQYF
TGCAGCGTTGAATCTGGGGCGATCAACATTCAGTACTTC
>.|TRBV10-3|TRBD1|TRBJ2-7
CAIRVKGQTGGGYEQYF
TGTGCCATCAGAGTGAAGGGGCAGACAGGGGGAGGCTACGAGCAGTACTTC
>once|TRBV27|.|TRBJ2-7
CASTLNWASYEQYF
TGTGCCAGCACCTTAAATTGGGCCTCCTACGAGCAGTACTTC